The clone carrying this T cell receptor (beta chain) was found a few times. Its matching antigen is unknown. Germline V gene sequence: CDR1 SNHLY, CDR2 FYNNEI. The CDR3 runs 13 residues. V was clipped by 6 bases and J by 6 bases, with 14 bases between them. Next came a second PCR, run for about 7 to 12 cycles, which used a sample-barcoded 5' primer along with a J-beta primer mix. One entry per CDR3 protein results from TCRdb running MiXCR on the 5' RACE reads. Of 730,000 or so distinct CDR3 sequences in the sample, 35% to 45% were seen once. Samples had at least 6.5 million PBMCs isolated from them. This sample was taken from a study of blood T cells in healthy people across ages. Study background: There was about one barcoded beta molecule captured by template switching per two T cells.

Regarding the study as a whole: More naive CD4+ cells and higher diversity were found in long-lived than in aged donors.

Sequences were obtained from blood. V usage is TRBV2 and J usage is TRBJ1-2; D remains ambiguous. This receptor was identified in a woman aged 55 to 70 in good health. The CDR3: CASSRDKADGYTF. The CDR3 bases are TGTGCCAGCAGCCGTGACAAAGCGGATGGCTACACCTTC.